The subject of this entry is one TCR beta chain. The source of the sample is a study of blood T cell repertoires in COVID-19. Study background: The origin of the acute and convalescent COVID-19 samples was the United States, Italy and Spain. In each case, the material was cDNA or gDNA derived from T cells, B-cell-depleted T cells, or PBMCs.

V was pared by 7 bases and J by 8 bases, with 22 bases of the junction left unmatched. Germline V gives CDR1 SGHTS, CDR2 YDEGEE. The CDR3 contains 17 residues. In the original processing: For nucleated cells, counts were estimated from reference gene primer amplification. Some clones are missing from TCRdb's copy, which holds only in-frame ones; the method was immunoSEQ multiplex PCR. The V and J calls and clone size come from that table; D and trimming were worked out from the DNA. Of 85,000 to 110,000 clones listed, 75% to 90% are singletons. This TCR derives from a human donor in a cohort sampled during active COVID-19. The chain carries TRBV5-8 and TRBJ2-3; 7 nucleotides agree with TRBD2. Sequenced material: peripheral blood. The DNA for the CDR3 is TGTGCCAGCGGCGCGGTTAGCGGGTCCCGGGGTCAAGTTACGCAGTATTTT. This encodes CASGAVSGSRGQVTQYF.